The clone carrying this T cell receptor beta chain was counted a single time. Its matching antigen is unknown. Related graft donors supplied nonmyeloablative bone marrow transplants, and mixed chimerism was transient. CD4+CD25+CD127- Tregs, CD4+CD25- non-Tregs, CD4 and CD8 cells were sorted. The sample belongs to a study of Tregs in tolerant kidney transplant recipients. General study points: The small number of patients limits these findings pending further validation.

TCRdb's table, derived via immunoSEQ multiplex PCR, lists solely in-frame clones and lacks some. The repertoire includes fewer than 55,000 clones, roughly nine tenths of them detected once, and roughly a sixth sits in the top ten. This clonotype was obtained from a human patient who received a combined kidney and bone marrow transplant. Some T cells may be provided by the graft donor. The sample consisted of CD8+ T cells from blood (PBMCs), taken 12 months after the transplant.

CDR3 DNA: TGTGCCAGCAGCATCCTGATGCCAGGGTCAGCTGGAAACACCATATATTTT. Translating gives CASSILMPGSAGNTIYF. The chain combines TRBV11-3 with TRBJ1-3; maybe TRBD1 (5 bases). The CDR3 totals 17 residues. The germline CDR1 and CDR2 sequences are SGHNT and YENEEA. V was shortened by 5 bases and J by 2 bases, with 19 bases between the two germline ends. Variable domain in full (rest from reference TRBV11-3 and TRBJ1-3): EAGVVQSPRYKIIEKKQPVAFWCNPISGHNTLYWYLQNLGQGPELLIRYENEEAVDDSQLPKDRFSAERLKGVDSTLKIQPAELGDSAVYLCASSILMPGSAGNTIYFGEGSWLTVV.